This T cell receptor beta chain was captured by sequencing in a study of shared clonotypes between healthy human individuals. The study's findings and limits: Incompleteness in sorted-subset sequencing, despite large depth, was shown by rarefaction.

This clone was seen a single time. Its antigen is unknown. Donors had no recently reported acute infections or vaccinations and were HIV-negative. Profiling relied on immunoSEQ multiplex PCR, and the TCRdb table lists in-frame clones only, not all of them. The data show about 2.4 million clones, around 90% seen once. The CDR3 contains 15 residues. The germline V gene encodes CDR1 GTSNPN and CDR2 SVGIG (reference sequence). With 0 bases clipped from V and 9 bases from J, the junction kept 6 bases outside the gene matches. This chain uses TRBV30 with TRBJ1-6; 9 positions agree with TRBD1. Material for sequencing was naive CD4+ T cells sorted from blood. The subset is: CD45RA+ positively selected. The clonotype was recovered from a man between 18 and 35 years old in good health. CDR3 sequence (DNA): TGTGCCTGGAGTGTACATGGGACAGGGTTTTCACCCCTCCACTTT. It codes for CAWSVHGTGFSPLHF.